The source of this T cell receptor beta chain is a study of cytomegalovirus exposure and HLA in healthy donors. The V gene's germline CDR1 is MNHNS and CDR2 SASEGT. The CDR3 consists of 14 residues. The ends were cut back, 0 bases at V and 5 bases at J, with 10 bases in the middle. Points from the study as a whole: The study recorded over 150 TCR beta chains that were cytomegalovirus-associated. A subsequent analysis found that TCR clusters from the first cohort also tended to co-occur in the roughly 120 validation repertoires, with under 95% of cluster scores above 0.

The table came from immunoSEQ multiplex PCR; TCRdb's copy has only in-frame clones and leaves some out. The table shows 200,000 to 250,000 clones, with around 90% occurring only once. Comments on this clone: Its antigen is not identified.

The origin of this receptor is a young woman in good health and CMV-seronegative. The source material was PBMCs. The V call is TRBV6-1, the J call TRBJ2-5; D possibly corresponds to TRBD1 (7 bases). The CDR3 is CASSEAAGGETQYF. CDR3 nucleotides: TGTGCCAGCAGTGAAGCGGCAGGGGGGGAGACCCAGTACTTC.